Listed below are T cell receptor beta chains from one sample, sequenced in a study of blood T cell repertoires in COVID-19. This table comes from immunoSEQ multiplex PCR, and its TCRdb copy is limited to in-frame clones, with some not included. The table has roughly 150,000 clones, 80% to 90% seen once. Input material: peripheral blood. The receptors were sampled from a human donor in a cohort sampled during active COVID-19. The CDR3 runs from the conserved cysteine through the conserved F or W. The order of the fields is CDR3 length, D gene, V gene, J gene, clone size, CDR3 DNA, CDR3 protein. The D gene is left open where the match is weak. Only part of the rows carry a size: once, few, many, or a class if the clone is expanded.

14	TRBD2	TRBV7-2	TRBJ2-5	.	TGTGCCAGCAAATTAGGACTAGCGGGGGAGACCCAGTACTTC	CASKLGLAGETQYF
19	TRBD1	TRBV2	TRBJ2-6	once	TGTGCCAGCAGTGAGTTGGGACAGGGAAGCCTTCCTGGGGCCAACGTCCTGACTTTC	CASSELGQGSLPGANVLTF
14	.	TRBV27	TRBJ2-7	many	TGTGCCAGCGCTGTCACACCGAACTCCTACGAGCAGTACTTC	CASAVTPNSYEQYF
14	.	TRBV7-3	TRBJ1-1	.	TGTGCCAGCAGCTTAACTCAGTCGAACACTGAAGCTTTCTTT	CASSLTQSNTEAFF
15	TRBD2	TRBV19	TRBJ2-3	.	TGTGCCAGTACTCGTAGCGGGATCGGGACAGATACGCAGTATTTT	CASTRSGIGTDTQYF
15	TRBD1	TRBV5-5	TRBJ2-7	.	TGTGCCAGCAGCGCCTTCCAGGCAGGGGGTGCCGAGCAGTACTTC	CASSAFQAGGAEQYF
11	TRBD2	TRBV30	TRBJ2-1	.	TGTGCCTGGACAACGGGAGGCAGGCAGTTCTTC	CAWTTGGRQFF
14	TRBD2	TRBV15	TRBJ2-7	.	TGTGCCACCGCACCTAGCGGGCAAACCTACGAGCAGTACTTC	CATAPSGQTYEQYF
11	.	TRBV12-3/TRBV12-4	TRBJ1-2	.	TGTGCCAGCGACGGGGACTATGGCTACACCTTC	CASDGDYGYTF
14	TRBD2	TRBV19	TRBJ2-7	.	TGTGCCAGTAGTATTAGCGGGGGGGCGAGAGAGCAGTACTTC	CASSISGGAREQYF
16	TRBD1	TRBV6-2/TRBV6-3	TRBJ2-7	.	TGTGCCAGCAGTCCACTCCAGACAGGGAAGTCCTACGAGCAGTACTTC	CASSPLQTGKSYEQYF
15	TRBD2	TRBV27	TRBJ2-1	.	TGTGCCAGCAGGCAGACTAGCGGGAGTTTAAATGAGCAGTTCTTC	CASRQTSGSLNEQFF
15	TRBD2	TRBV29-1	TRBJ2-1	.	TGCAGCGCCCCGCCCCAGCGGGGGGACCTCAATGAGCAGTTCTTC	CSAPPQRGDLNEQFF
14	TRBD1	TRBV14	TRBJ2-7	once	TGTGCCAGTTCAGGACAGGTCCTCTCCTACGAGCAGTACTTC	CASSGQVLSYEQYF
15	TRBD1	TRBV28	TRBJ2-7	.	TGTGCCAGCAGTAGACAGGGGAGGTTGACCTACGAGCAGTACTTC	CASSRQGRLTYEQYF
17	TRBD1	TRBV14	TRBJ2-1	.	TGTGCCAGCAGCCGCCGGACAGGGGAATCTAGTAGCAATGAGCAGTTCTTC	CASSRRTGESSSNEQFF
14	.	TRBV19	TRBJ2-7	.	TGTGCCAGTAGTATAGGAGGGGGTAACTACGAGCAGTACTTC	CASSIGGGNYEQYF
15	.	TRBV9	TRBJ2-3	.	TGTGCCAGCAGCCCATCCGGGGCCCGAACAGGGACGCAGTATTTT	CASSPSGARTGTQYF
14	.	TRBV7-6	TRBJ2-4	.	TGTGCCAGCAGCTTAGGAGGGTCCAAAAACATTCAGTACTTC	CASSLGGSKNIQYF
15	TRBD2	TRBV29-1	TRBJ2-3	.	TGCACCACGAGATCCCGACTAGCGGGGGGAGATACGCAGTATTTT	CTTRSRLAGGDTQYF
13	TRBD1	TRBV10-2	TRBJ2-7	.	TGCGCCAGCAGGGACAGGAGCTCCTACGAGCAGTACTTC	CASRDRSSYEQYF
13	TRBD1	TRBV7-6	TRBJ1-1	.	TGTGCCAGCAGCCCGACAGGGGGCACTGAAGCTTTCTTT	CASSPTGGTEAFF
15	.	TRBV27	TRBJ1-1	.	TGTGCCAGCAGCTCAGGGGAGGGCTGGGGCACTGAAGCTTTCTTT	CASSSGEGWGTEAFF
16	TRBD2	TRBV5-4	TRBJ2-1	.	TGTGCCAGCAGTCCCCGATCTAGCGGGGGGATCCATGAGCAGTTCTTC	CASSPRSSGGIHEQFF
13	TRBD1	TRBV6-5	TRBJ2-7	.	TGTGCCAGTTCCCCCTCAGGGGGTTATGAGCAGTACTTC	CASSPSGGYEQYF
14	.	TRBV11-3	TRBJ2-1	.	TGTGCCAGCAGCTTAGCAGGGTACTACAATGAGCAGTTCTTC	CASSLAGYYNEQFF
14	.	TRBV4-1	TRBJ2-5	.	TGCGCCAGCAGCCAAGGGCAGGGGGGAGAGACCCAGTACTTC	CASSQGQGGETQYF
17	.	TRBV14	TRBJ1-6	few	TGTGCCAGCAGCCAAGCTCGGGGGAGCTCCTATAATTCACCCCTCCACTTT	CASSQARGSSYNSPLHF
11	.	TRBV27	TRBJ2-7	.	TGTGCCAGCGGACTGTCGTTCGAGCAGTACTTC	CASGLSFEQYF
16	TRBD1	TRBV6-2/TRBV6-3	TRBJ2-7	.	TGTGCCAGCAGTTACTCGGACAGGGACCCCCTATACGAGCAGTACTTC	CASSYSDRDPLYEQYF
14	TRBD1	TRBV28	TRBJ1-1	.	TGTGCCAGCAGTGGGGACAGGATTAGGCCTGAAGCTTTCTTT	CASSGDRIRPEAFF
14	.	TRBV9	TRBJ2-7	.	TGTGCCAGCAGCCCCCACTACGGGTCGGACGAGCAGTACTTC	CASSPHYGSDEQYF
16	TRBD1	TRBV11-2	TRBJ2-5	.	TGTGCCAGCAGTCAACTGAGCAGGGGGTCTGAAGAGACCCAGTACTTC	CASSQLSRGSEETQYF
13	.	TRBV5-4	TRBJ1-4	.	TGTGCCAGCAGTGACACTTCCAATGAAAAACTGTTTTTT	CASSDTSNEKLFF
13	.	TRBV11-2	TRBJ1-2	.	TGTGCCAGCAGCTCTACAGGGCCGCAGGGCTACACCTTC	CASSSTGPQGYTF
11	.	TRBV2	TRBJ2-4	.	TGTGCCAGCGGGGAGCAAGGGATTCAGTACTTC	CASGEQGIQYF
14	TRBD2	TRBV30	TRBJ2-3	once	TGTGCCTGGAAACTAGCGGGAGGCACAGATACGCAGTATTTT	CAWKLAGGTDTQYF
16	.	TRBV9	TRBJ2-5	.	TGTGCCAGCAGCGTAGCGGTTGGGGGCGTGGGAGTGACCCAGTACTTC	CASSVAVGGVGVTQYF
15	.	TRBV7-2	TRBJ2-3	.	TGTGCCAGCAGCAACCTTGACAGGATGGCAGATACGCAGTATTTT	CASSNLDRMADTQYF
13	TRBD1	TRBV4-3	TRBJ1-2	few	TGCGCCAGCAGCCCAGACAGGGGCGCAGGCTACACCTTC	CASSPDRGAGYTF
18	.	TRBV21-1	TRBJ1-6	.	TGTGCCAGCAGCAAAGCCCCTATAATAAGCTCCTATAATTCACCCCTCCACTTT	CASSKAPIISSYNSPLHF
12	.	TRBV6-5	TRBJ2-1	.	TGTGCCAGCAGCCCAGGGTATGGTGAGCAGTTCTTC	CASSPGYGEQFF
13	.	TRBV5-6	TRBJ1-2	.	TGTGCCAGCAGCTTTTGGGCGGGGTATGGCTACACCTTC	CASSFWAGYGYTF
14	.	TRBV5-6	TRBJ2-7	once	TGTGCCAGCAGCTCTTCACTAGTTACCTACGAGCAGTACTTC	CASSSSLVTYEQYF
15	.	TRBV6-2/TRBV6-3	TRBJ2-7	.	TGTGCCAGCAGTTACACCGGGACTGATAGCTACGAGCAGTACTTC	CASSYTGTDSYEQYF
13	.	TRBV2	TRBJ2-1	.	TGTGCCAGCAAATTAGACAGCAACAATGAGCAGTTCTTC	CASKLDSNNEQFF
14	TRBD1	TRBV28	TRBJ2-7	.	TGTGCCAGCAGTTCGTCGTCAGGGGGCTATGAGCAGTACTTC	CASSSSSGGYEQYF
13	.	TRBV14	TRBJ1-1	.	TGTGCCAGCAGCAGAGAGATGAACACTGAAGCTTTCTTT	CASSREMNTEAFF
15	TRBD2	TRBV7-2	TRBJ2-3	.	TGTGCCAGCAGCTACACTAGCGGGGGCACAGATACGCAGTATTTT	CASSYTSGGTDTQYF
18	.	TRBV7-9	TRBJ2-1	.	TGTTCCAGCAGCCCCCCGCTTGGTACGGGAAGCGCCTACAATGAGCAGTTCTTC	CSSSPPLGTGSAYNEQFF
14	.	TRBV27	TRBJ2-3	once	TGTGCCAGCAGTTTCCTGGGGGGTGAGGATACGCAGTATTTT	CASSFLGGEDTQYF
18	TRBD1	TRBV4-1	TRBJ1-1	many	TGCGCCAGCAGCCAAGATACCTCCCGGACAGGGGGCAACACTGAAGCTTTCTTT	CASSQDTSRTGGNTEAFF
13	.	TRBV7-9	TRBJ2-1	.	TGTGCCAGCAGCTTAGTAGGGGGGGCTGAGCAGTTCTTC	CASSLVGGAEQFF
13	.	TRBV2	TRBJ1-3	.	TGTGCCAGCAGACAGAGCTCTGGAAACACCATATATTTT	CASRQSSGNTIYF
17	TRBD1	TRBV3-1/TRBV3-2	TRBJ2-4	.	TGTGCCAGCAGCCAGCGGACAGGGCTGGCAGCCAAAAACATTCAGTACTTC	CASSQRTGLAAKNIQYF